This TCR beta chain was sequenced during a study of blood T cell repertoires in COVID-19. Germline loops: CDR1 MNHEY, CDR2 SMNVEV (reference sequence). The ends lost 2 bases at V and 7 bases at J; junction bases unmatched: 9. The CDR3 is made up of 17 amino acids. Methods used by the authors: Reference gene primer amplification yielded estimated nucleated cell counts. Clones were read by immunoSEQ multiplex PCR, and TCRdb kept only the in-frame ones, dropping some. V and J calls plus clone size are reproduced from that table; the DNA served to infer D and trimming. The top ten hold about 6.8% of the sample, which has roughly 300,000 clones, approximately 92% seen once.

The TCR comes from a woman aged 25 to 39 with COVID-19, enrolled during active disease. This chain links TRBV27 with TRBJ1-6, with TRBD1 matching 9 bases. The sequenced sample consisted of peripheral blood. The CDR3 DNA reads TGTGCCAGCAGTTTAGGGGGACAGGGTATCATCAATTCACCCCTCCACTTT. Translating gives CASSLGGQGIINSPLHF.